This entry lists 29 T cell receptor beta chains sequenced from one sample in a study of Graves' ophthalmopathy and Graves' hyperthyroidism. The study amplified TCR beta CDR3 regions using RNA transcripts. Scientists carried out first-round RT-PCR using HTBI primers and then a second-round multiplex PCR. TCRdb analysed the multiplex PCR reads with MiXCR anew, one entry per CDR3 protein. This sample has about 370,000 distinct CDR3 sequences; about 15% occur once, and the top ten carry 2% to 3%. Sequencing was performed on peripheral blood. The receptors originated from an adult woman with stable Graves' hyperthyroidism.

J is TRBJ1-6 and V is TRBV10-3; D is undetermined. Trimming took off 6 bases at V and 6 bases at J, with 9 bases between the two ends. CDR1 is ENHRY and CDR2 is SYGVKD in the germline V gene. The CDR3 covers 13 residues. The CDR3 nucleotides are TGTGCCATCAGAAGGGATCCTAATTCACCCCTCCACTTT. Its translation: CAIRRDPNSPLHF.

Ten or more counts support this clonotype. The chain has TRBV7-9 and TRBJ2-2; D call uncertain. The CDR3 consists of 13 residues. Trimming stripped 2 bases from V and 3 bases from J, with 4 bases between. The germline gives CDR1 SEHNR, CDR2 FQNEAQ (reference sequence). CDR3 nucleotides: TGTGCCAGCAGCTTAAGATACACCGGGGAGCTGTTTTTT. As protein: CASSLRYTGELFF.

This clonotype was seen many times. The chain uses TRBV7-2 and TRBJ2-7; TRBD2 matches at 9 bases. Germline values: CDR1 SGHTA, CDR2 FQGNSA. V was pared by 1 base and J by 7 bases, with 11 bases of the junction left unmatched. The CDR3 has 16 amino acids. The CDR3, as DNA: TGTGCCAGCAGCTTAGAGGCCCTAGCGGGGTCTGGGGAGCAGTACTTC. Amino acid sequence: CASSLEALAGSGEQYF.

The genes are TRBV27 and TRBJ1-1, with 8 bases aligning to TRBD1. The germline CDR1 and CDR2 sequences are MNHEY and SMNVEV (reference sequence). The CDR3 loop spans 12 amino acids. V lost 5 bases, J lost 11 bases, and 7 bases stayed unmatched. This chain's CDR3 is CASSVPGGEAFF. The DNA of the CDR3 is TGTGCCAGCAGTGTACCAGGGGGCGAGGCTTTCTTT.

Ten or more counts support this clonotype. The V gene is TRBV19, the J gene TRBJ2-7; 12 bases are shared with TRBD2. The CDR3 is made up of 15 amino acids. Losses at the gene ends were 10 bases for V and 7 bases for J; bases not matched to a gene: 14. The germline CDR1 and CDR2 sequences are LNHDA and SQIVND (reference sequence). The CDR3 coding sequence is TGTGCCACTCGCCACCGACTAGCGGGAGTGAGGGAGCAGTACTTC. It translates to CATRHRLAGVREQYF.

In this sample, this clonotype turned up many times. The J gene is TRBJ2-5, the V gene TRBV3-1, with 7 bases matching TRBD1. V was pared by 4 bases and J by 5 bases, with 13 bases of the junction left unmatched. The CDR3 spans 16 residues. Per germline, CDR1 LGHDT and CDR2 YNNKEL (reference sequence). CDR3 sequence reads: CASSLRGGEKGETQYF. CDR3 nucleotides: TGTGCCAGCAGCCTTAGAGGGGGCGAGAAGGGTGAGACCCAGTACTTC.

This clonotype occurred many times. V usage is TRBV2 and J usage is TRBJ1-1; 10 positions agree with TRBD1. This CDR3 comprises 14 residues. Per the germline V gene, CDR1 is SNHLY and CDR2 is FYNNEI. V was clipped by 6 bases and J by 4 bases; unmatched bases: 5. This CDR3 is CASSGQGVRTEAFF. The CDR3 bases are TGTGCCAGCAGCGGACAGGGGGTACGCACTGAAGCTTTCTTT.

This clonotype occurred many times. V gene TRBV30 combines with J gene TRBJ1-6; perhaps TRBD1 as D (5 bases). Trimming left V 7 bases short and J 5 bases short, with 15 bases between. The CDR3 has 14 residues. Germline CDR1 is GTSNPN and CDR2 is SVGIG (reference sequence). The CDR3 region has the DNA TGTGCCTCTACGGGGCGTCCGAATAATTCACCCCTCCACTTT. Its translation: CASTGRPNNSPLHF.

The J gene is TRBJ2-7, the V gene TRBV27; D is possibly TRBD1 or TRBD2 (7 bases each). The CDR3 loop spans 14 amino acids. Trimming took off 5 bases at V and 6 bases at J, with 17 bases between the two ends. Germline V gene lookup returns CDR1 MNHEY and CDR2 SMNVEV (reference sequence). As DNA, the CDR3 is TGTGCCAGCAGTCATCAGGGGGGGGATGTCGAGCAGTACTTC. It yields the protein CASSHQGGDVEQYF.

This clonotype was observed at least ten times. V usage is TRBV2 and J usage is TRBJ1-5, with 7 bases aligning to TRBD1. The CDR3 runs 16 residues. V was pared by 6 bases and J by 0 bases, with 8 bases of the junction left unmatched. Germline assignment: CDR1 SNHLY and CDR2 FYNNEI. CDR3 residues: CASSGDSFYSNQPQHF. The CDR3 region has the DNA TGTGCCAGCAGCGGGGACAGCTTCTATAGCAATCAGCCCCAGCATTTT.

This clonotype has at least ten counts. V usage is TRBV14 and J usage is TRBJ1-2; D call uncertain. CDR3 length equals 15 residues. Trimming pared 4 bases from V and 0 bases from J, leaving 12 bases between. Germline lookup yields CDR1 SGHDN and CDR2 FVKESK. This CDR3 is CASSPNTGPNYGYTF. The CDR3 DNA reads TGTGCCAGCAGCCCCAACACGGGCCCTAACTATGGCTACACCTTC.

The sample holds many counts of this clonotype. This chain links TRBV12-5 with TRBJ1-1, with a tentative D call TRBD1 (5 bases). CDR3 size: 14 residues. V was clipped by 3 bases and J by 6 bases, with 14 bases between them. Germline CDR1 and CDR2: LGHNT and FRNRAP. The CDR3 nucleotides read TGTGCTAGTGGTTTTACGAGGGGAGCGGCTGAAGCTTTCTTT. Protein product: CASGFTRGAAEAFF. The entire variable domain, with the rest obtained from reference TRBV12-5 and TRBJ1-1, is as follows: DARVTQTPRHKVTEMGQEVTMRCQPILGHNTVFWYRQTMMQGLELLAYFRNRAPLDDSGMPKDRFSAEMPDATLATLKIQPSEPRDSAVYFCASGFTRGAAEAFFGQGTRLTVV.

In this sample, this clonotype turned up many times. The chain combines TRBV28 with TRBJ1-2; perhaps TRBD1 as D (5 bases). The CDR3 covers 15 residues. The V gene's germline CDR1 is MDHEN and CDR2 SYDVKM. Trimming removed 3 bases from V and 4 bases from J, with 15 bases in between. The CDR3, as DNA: TGTGCCAGCAGTTTGGCAGGGACCCCTAGCTATGGCTACACCTTC. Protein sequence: CASSLAGTPSYGYTF.

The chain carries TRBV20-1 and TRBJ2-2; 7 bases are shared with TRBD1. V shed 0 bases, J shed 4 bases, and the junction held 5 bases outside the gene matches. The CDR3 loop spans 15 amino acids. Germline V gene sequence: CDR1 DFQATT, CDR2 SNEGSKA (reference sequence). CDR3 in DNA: TGCAGTGCTAGAGAACCGGGACAGATCACCGGGGAGCTGTTTTTT. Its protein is CSAREPGQITGELFF.

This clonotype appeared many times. The CDR3 loop reads CASSHTQGQSYGYTF. The CDR3 DNA follows: TGTGCCAGCAGCCATACCCAGGGACAGAGCTATGGCTACACCTTC. V and J are TRBV7-9 and TRBJ1-2; TRBD1 matches 7 bases. Germline assignment: CDR1 SEHNR and CDR2 FQNEAQ (reference sequence). The CDR3 totals 15 residues. Trimming removed 5 bases from V and 4 bases from J; junction bases left unmatched: 10.

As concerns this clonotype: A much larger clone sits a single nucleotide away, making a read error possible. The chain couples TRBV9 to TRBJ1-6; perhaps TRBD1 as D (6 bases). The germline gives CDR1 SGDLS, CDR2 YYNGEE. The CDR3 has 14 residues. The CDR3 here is CASSVGTAHSHLHF. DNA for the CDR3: TGTGCCAGCAGCGTAGGGACAGCCCATTCACACCTCCACTTT.

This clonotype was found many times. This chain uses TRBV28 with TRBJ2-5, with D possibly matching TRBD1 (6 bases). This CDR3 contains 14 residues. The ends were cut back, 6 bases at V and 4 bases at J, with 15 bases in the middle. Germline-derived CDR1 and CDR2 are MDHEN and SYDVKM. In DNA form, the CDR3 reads TGTGCCAGCAGCCAAAATACAGGGCGAGAGACCCAGTACTTC. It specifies CASSQNTGRETQYF.

The chain's CDR3 is CASSESRWTGGEETQYF. CDR3 sequence (DNA): TGTGCCAGCAGTGAATCGCGGTGGACAGGGGGAGAAGAGACCCAGTACTTC. This chain connects TRBV6-1 to TRBJ2-5; 10 bases agree with TRBD1. J lost 3 bases, V lost 2 bases, and 9 bases had no gene match. The germline CDR1 and CDR2 sequences are MNHNS and SASEGT. The CDR3 is made up of 17 amino acids.

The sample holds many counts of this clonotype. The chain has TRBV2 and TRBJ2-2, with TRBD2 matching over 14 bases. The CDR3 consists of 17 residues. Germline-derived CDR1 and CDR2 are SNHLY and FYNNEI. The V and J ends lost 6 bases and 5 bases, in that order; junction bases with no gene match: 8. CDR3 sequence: CASSGTSGRAWTGELFF. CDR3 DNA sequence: TGTGCCAGCAGCGGGACTAGCGGGAGAGCTTGGACCGGGGAGCTGTTTTTT. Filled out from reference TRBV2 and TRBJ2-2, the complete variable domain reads EPEVTQTPSHQVTQMGQEVILRCVPISNHLYFYWYRQILGQKVEFLVSFYNNEISEKSEIFDDQFSVERPDGSNFTLKIRSTKLEDSAMYFCASSGTSGRAWTGELFFGEGSRLTVL.

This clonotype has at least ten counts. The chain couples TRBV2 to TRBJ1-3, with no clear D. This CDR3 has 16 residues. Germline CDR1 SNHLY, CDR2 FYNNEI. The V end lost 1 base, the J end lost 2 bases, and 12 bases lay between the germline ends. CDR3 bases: TGTGCCAGCAGTGAAGAGGTCCTACGGGCTGGAAACACCATATATTTT. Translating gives CASSEEVLRAGNTIYF.

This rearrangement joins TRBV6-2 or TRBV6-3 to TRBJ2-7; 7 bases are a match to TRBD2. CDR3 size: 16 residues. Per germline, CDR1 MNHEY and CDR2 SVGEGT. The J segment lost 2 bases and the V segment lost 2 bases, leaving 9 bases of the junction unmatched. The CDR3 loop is CASSYPPGEGPYEQYF. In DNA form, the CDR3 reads TGTGCCAGCAGTTACCCCCCGGGGGAGGGGCCCTACGAGCAGTACTTC.

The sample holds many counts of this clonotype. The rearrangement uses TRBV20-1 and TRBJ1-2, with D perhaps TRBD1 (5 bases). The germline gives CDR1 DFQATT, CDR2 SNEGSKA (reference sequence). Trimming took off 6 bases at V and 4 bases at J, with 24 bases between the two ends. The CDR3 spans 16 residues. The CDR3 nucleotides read TGCAGTGCAACGGTGAAGGGGAACCGAAACTCCTATGGCTACACCTTC. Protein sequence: CSATVKGNRNSYGYTF.

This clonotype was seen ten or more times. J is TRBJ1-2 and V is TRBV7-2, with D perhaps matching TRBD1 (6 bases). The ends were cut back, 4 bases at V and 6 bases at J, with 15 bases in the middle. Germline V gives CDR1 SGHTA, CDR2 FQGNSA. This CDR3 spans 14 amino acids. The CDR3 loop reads CASSSYGQRNGYTF. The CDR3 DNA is TGTGCCAGCAGCTCCTACGGACAGAGGAATGGCTACACCTTC.

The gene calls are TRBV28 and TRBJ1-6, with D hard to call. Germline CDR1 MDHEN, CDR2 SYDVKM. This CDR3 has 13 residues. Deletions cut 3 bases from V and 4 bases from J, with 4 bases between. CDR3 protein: CASSFPYNSPLHF. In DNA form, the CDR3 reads TGTGCCAGCAGTTTCCCGTATAATTCACCCCTCCACTTT.

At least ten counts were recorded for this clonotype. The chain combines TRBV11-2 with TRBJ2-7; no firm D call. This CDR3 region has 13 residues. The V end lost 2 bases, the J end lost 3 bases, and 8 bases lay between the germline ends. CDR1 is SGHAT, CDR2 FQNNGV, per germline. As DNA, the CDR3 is TGTGCCAGCAGCTTATTGCACCTCTACGAGCAGTACTTC. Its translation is CASSLLHLYEQYF.

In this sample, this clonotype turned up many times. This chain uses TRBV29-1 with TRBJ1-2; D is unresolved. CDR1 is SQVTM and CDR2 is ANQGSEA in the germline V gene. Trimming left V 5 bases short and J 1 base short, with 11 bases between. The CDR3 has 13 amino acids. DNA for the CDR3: TGCAGCGTTAGTGGAGTCGATAACTATGGCTACACCTTC. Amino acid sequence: CSVSGVDNYGYTF.

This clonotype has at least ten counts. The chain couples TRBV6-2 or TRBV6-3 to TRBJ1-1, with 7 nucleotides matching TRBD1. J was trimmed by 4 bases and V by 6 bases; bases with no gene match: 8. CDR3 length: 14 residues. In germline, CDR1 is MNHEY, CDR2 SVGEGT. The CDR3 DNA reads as TGTGCCAGCAGGAAGGGACAGTCTTTCACTGAAGCTTTCTTT. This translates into CASRKGQSFTEAFF.

The CDR3 here is CASSYRDREDEQYF. In DNA form, the CDR3 reads TGTGCCAGCAGTTACCGGGACAGGGAAGACGAGCAGTACTTC. The V call is TRBV6-5, the J call TRBJ2-7, with 9 nucleotides matching TRBD1. Unmatched junction bases numbered 4, after V lost 2 bases and J lost 5 bases. This CDR3 comprises 14 residues. Germline V gene lookup returns CDR1 MNHEY and CDR2 SVGAGI.

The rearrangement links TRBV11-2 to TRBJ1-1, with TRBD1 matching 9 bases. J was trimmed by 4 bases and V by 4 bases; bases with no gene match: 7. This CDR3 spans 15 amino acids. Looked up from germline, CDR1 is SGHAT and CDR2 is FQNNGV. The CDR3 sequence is CASSSTRDRATEAFF. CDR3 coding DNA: TGTGCCAGCAGCTCCACCCGGGACAGGGCCACTGAAGCTTTCTTT.